This T cell receptor beta chain was captured by sequencing in a study of blood T cell repertoires in COVID-19. Study information: Collection of acute and convalescent COVID-19 samples took place in the United States, Italy and Spain. Sources were T cells, B-cell-depleted T cells, or PBMCs; the material itself was cDNA or gDNA.

V was trimmed by 4 bases and J by 0 bases, leaving 11 bases between them. Per the germline V gene, CDR1 is SNHLY and CDR2 is FYNNEI. This CDR3 comprises 15 residues. Per the study methods: Reference gene primers were amplified, and this amplification served to estimate nucleated cell counts. Sequenced by immunoSEQ multiplex PCR; TCRdb stores in-frame clones only, minus some. That table supplies the V and J calls and clone size; D and trimming were determined from the DNA. The table has 180,000 or so clones, about 85% seen once. Material for sequencing was peripheral blood. The chain carries TRBV2 and TRBJ2-3, with D tentatively TRBD1 (6 bases). This TCR derives from a man aged 18 to 30 with acute or convalescent COVID-19. CDR3 region: CASSGGRASTDTQYF. CDR3 nucleotides: TGTGCCAGCAGTGGGGGGCGGGCAAGCACAGATACGCAGTATTTT.